Here is one TCR beta chain with its context. Its antigen is not identified. Analyses pooled second doses at about 4 or about 12 weeks. This sample is part of a study of T cell responses to AZD1222 COVID-19 vaccine. TCRdb keeps only in-frame clones here, not all; method: immunoSEQ multiplex PCR. The table lists approximately 75,000 clones, roughly 91% of them singletons. Study observations and caveats: Among AZD1222 vaccinees, only 5 to 7 were seropositive at baseline. The donors showed a predominance of white British ancestry and of females, with possible underestimation of clonal diversity. CD4 TCRs associated with vaccination spanned spike, dominating at 160-218 and 743-854.

The source material was peripheral blood, sampled 28 days after the second AZD1222 dose. This clonotype originated in an adult who received the AZD1222 COVID-19 vaccine.

CDR3 amino acids: CASSQERRYDNEQFF. As DNA, the CDR3 is TGCGCCAGCAGCCAAGAGAGGAGGTACGACAATGAGCAGTTCTTC. This chain uses TRBV4-3 with TRBJ2-1; D is perhaps TRBD2 (5 bases). Germline CDR1 and CDR2: LGHNA and YSLEER. This CDR3 contains 15 residues. The V and J ends lost 0 bases and 5 bases respectively, with 11 bases between them.